The 15 T cell receptor beta chains below come from one sample, sequenced in a study of T cell repertoires and Cas9 in healthy adults. Repertoires were generated with immunoSEQ multiplex PCR, while TCRdb's copy carries only in-frame clones and drops some. The sample contains 20,000 to 25,000 clones, about 92% of which appear only once. The sequenced material came from CD4+ effector T cells (CD127+, CD25-, CD137-, CD154-) from PBMCs; culture status not recorded. These receptors were collected from a human donor in good health.

This rearrangement joins TRBV27 to TRBJ2-3; 13 bases are a match to TRBD2. This CDR3 spans 16 amino acids. Germline CDR1 is MNHEY and CDR2 is SMNVEV (reference sequence). Trimming took 6 bases from V and 4 from J; bases not matched to a gene: 7. The CDR3 DNA follows: TGTGCCAGCAGCACGGGACTAGCGGGGATATCAGATACGCAGTATTTT. This codes for CASSTGLAGISDTQYF.

This clone was counted a few times. The V and J genes are TRBV28 and TRBJ1-4; TRBD1 aligns across 7 bases. The CDR3 length is 15 residues. CDR1 is MDHEN, CDR2 SYDVKM, per germline. The V segment lost 5 bases and the J segment 8 bases; nucleotides outside the gene matches: 11. Here the CDR3 reads CASSPKGGAVEKLFF. In nucleotides, the CDR3 is TGTGCCAGCAGTCCAAAAGGGGGCGCGGTGGAAAAACTGTTTTTT.

The chain uses TRBV27 and TRBJ2-1, with 10 bases that match TRBD1. V shed 5 bases and J 5 bases; nucleotides not matched to a gene: 6. Germline-derived CDR1 and CDR2 are MNHEY and SMNVEV (reference sequence). This CDR3 is 15 amino acids long. The chain's CDR3 is CASSNRQGAHNEQFF. The CDR3 coding sequence is TGTGCCAGCAGTAACCGACAGGGGGCACACAATGAGCAGTTCTTC.

CDR3 sequence: CASSLSGQGNTGELFF. The CDR3 coding sequence is TGCGCCAGCAGCTTGTCGGGACAGGGGAACACCGGGGAGCTGTTTTTT. The chain employs TRBV5-1 and TRBJ2-2, with 9 bases that match TRBD1. The V gene end was trimmed by 1 base and the J gene end by 1 base; junction bases not matched to a gene: 2. This CDR3 has 16 residues. Germline V gene lookup returns CDR1 SGHRS and CDR2 YFSETQ.

This clone was seen only once. This chain joins TRBV7-3 and TRBJ2-1, with 10 bases lining up with TRBD1. J gave up 2 bases and V 4 bases, and 5 bases lay outside the gene matches. Germline V gene sequence: CDR1 SGHTA, CDR2 FQGTGA. CDR3 length equals 16 residues. The CDR3 DNA sequence: TGTGCCAGCAGCTCACCGGGACAGGGGCCCTACAATGAGCAGTTCTTC. This translates into CASSSPGQGPYNEQFF.

The J gene is TRBJ1-1, the V gene TRBV12-5; a weak D match, TRBD1 (5 bases). Between the trimmed V and J ends, which lost 3 bases and 0 bases, there was a span of 14 bases. The CDR3 totals 16 residues. Germline-derived CDR1 and CDR2 are LGHNT and FRNRAP. The DNA for the CDR3 is TGTGCTAGTGGTTTAATTGTAGCAGGGCTGAACACTGAAGCTTTCTTT. Translated: CASGLIVAGLNTEAFF.

V usage is TRBV18 and J usage is TRBJ1-5; 9 bases map to TRBD1. Per germline, CDR1 KGHSH and CDR2 LQKENI. The V segment lost 5 bases and the J segment 7 bases; nucleotides outside the gene matches: 3. The CDR3 consists of 13 residues. The CDR3 region is CASSGDREQPQHF. The CDR3 nucleotides read TGTGCCAGCTCAGGGGACAGGGAACAGCCCCAGCATTTT.

The J gene is TRBJ1-2, the V gene TRBV4-1; no definite D call. Germline V gene lookup returns CDR1 MGHRA and CDR2 YSYEKL. V shed 4 bases and J shed 4 bases, with 13 bases lying between them. CDR3 length: 14 residues. The CDR3 nucleotides are TGCGCCAGCAGCCGGTATCAGGTGGCCTATGGCTACACCTTC. Its protein product is CASSRYQVAYGYTF.

In nucleotides, the CDR3 is TGCGCCAGCAGTGAGATTCCCCGGGAGGATGGCTACACCTTC. Residues: CASSEIPREDGYTF. V is TRBV10-2 and J is TRBJ1-2; unclear D gene. The CDR3 consists of 14 residues. V was pared by 2 bases and J by 6 bases, with 13 bases between. CDR1 WSHSY and CDR2 SAAADI come from the germline V gene.

The chain has TRBV5-6 and TRBJ2-5; 8 bases agree with TRBD1. Unmatched junction bases numbered 3, after V lost 3 bases and J lost 2 bases. Per germline, CDR1 SGHDT and CDR2 YYEEEE. The CDR3 contains 14 residues. CDR3 sequence: CASSYRTGQETQYF. The DNA for the CDR3 is TGTGCCAGCAGCTACCGGACAGGGCAAGAGACCCAGTACTTC. The variable domain in full, completed from reference TRBV5-6 and TRBJ2-5, reads DAGVTQSPTHLIKTRGQQVTLRCSPKSGHDTVSWYQQALGQGPQFIFQYYEEEERQRGNFPDRFSGHQFPNYSSELNVNALLLGDSALYLCASSYRTGQETQYFGPGTRLLVL.

This clone was picked up one time. For the CDR3, the DNA is TGTGCCACCAGCAGAGGGATGGGATTAGGACACGAGCAGTACTTC. It codes for CATSRGMGLGHEQYF. The chain carries TRBV15 and TRBJ2-7; D is unclear. Trimming pared 1 base from V and 5 bases from J, leaving 15 bases between. This CDR3 region has 15 residues. Germline V CDR1 and CDR2: LNHNV, YYDKDF (reference sequence).

The chain links TRBV5-1 to TRBJ1-2; D ambiguous. CDR3 size: 14 residues. The V and J ends lost 7 bases and 1 base respectively, with 14 bases between them. Germline V lookup: CDR1 SGHRS, CDR2 YFSETQ. The CDR3 DNA reads TGCGCCAGCTCAGGCCTCACCGGTAACTATGGCTACACCTTC. This sequence encodes CASSGLTGNYGYTF. Complete variable domain (other parts from reference TRBV5-1 and TRBJ1-2): KAGVTQTPRYLIKTRGQQVTLSCSPISGHRSVSWYQQTPGQGLQFLFEYFSETQRNKGNFPGRFSGRQFSNSRSEMNVSTLELGDSALYLCASSGLTGNYGYTFGSGTRLTVV.

The chain couples TRBV14 to TRBJ1-1; D is ambiguous. The CDR3 runs to 13 residues. Germline assignment: CDR1 SGHDN and CDR2 FVKESK. Trimming removed 2 bases from V and 0 bases from J, with 4 bases in between. CDR3 amino acids: CASSQTLNTEAFF. CDR3 bases: TGTGCCAGCAGCCAAACTTTGAACACTGAAGCTTTCTTT.

Turning to this clone: An end of the junction differs from the germline gene, which may be a read error. The J gene is TRBJ2-2, the V gene TRBV18; D assignment may be TRBD1 or TRBD2 (6 bases each). The V gene's germline CDR1 is KGHSH and CDR2 LQKENI. This CDR3 has 16 amino acids. The CDR3 sequence is CAGSPRTEGGTGELFF. The CDR3 nucleotides read TGTGCCGGCTCACCACGGACCGAGGGGGGCACCGGGGAGCTGTTTTTT.

The J gene is TRBJ1-4, the V gene TRBV28; 9 bases map to TRBD1. The CDR3 contains 16 residues. The V gene's germline CDR1 is MDHEN and CDR2 SYDVKM. Germline trimming cut 6 bases from V and 8 bases from J; bases unmatched to any gene: 13. DNA of the CDR3: TGTGCCAGCAGCCCCGGGGTCGGGACAGGGAACGAAAAACTGTTTTTT. Translated: CASSPGVGTGNEKLFF.